Shown below are 21 T cell receptor beta chains from a single sample sequenced in a study of identical twins. TCRdb itself ran the 5' RACE reads through MiXCR, one entry per CDR3 protein. The profile shows some 500,000 distinct CDR3 sequences, roughly a fifth of them singletons. This sample also belongs to another study, concerning T cells expressing NK-cell markers.

The sample taken for sequencing was CD4+ T cells sorted from blood. The receptors shown here come from a woman aged 18-29 years in good health.

The genes are TRBV2 and TRBJ1-2; tentative D call: TRBD1 (5 bases). V was shortened by 8 bases and J by 6 bases, with 22 bases between the two germline ends. The CDR3 runs to 15 residues. Germline V gene data show CDR1 as SNHLY and CDR2 as FYNNEI. The CDR3 DNA reads TGTGCCAGCGGGTACAACGGGGCACTGGGAGATGGCTACACCTTC. Residues: CASGYNGALGDGYTF.

This clonotype was picked up many times. The V and J genes are TRBV7-2 and TRBJ1-2, with 7 bases matching TRBD1. The CDR3 contains 14 residues. J gave up 8 bases and V 3 bases, and 9 bases lay outside the gene matches. CDR1 and CDR2 from the germline V gene are SGHTA and FQGNSA. The CDR3 protein is CASSFPTGPGGYTF. The CDR3 bases are TGTGCCAGCAGCTTCCCGACAGGGCCCGGCGGCTACACCTTC.

The chain has TRBV3-1 and TRBJ2-2, with D uncertain. CDR3 length: 13 residues. CDR1 and CDR2 from the germline V gene are LGHDT and YNNKEL (reference sequence). V was pared by 3 bases and J by 7 bases, with 9 bases between. The CDR3 reads CASSHDTGGELFF. The CDR3 bases are TGTGCCAGCAGCCACGACACCGGCGGGGAGCTGTTTTTT. Together with reference TRBV3-1 and TRBJ2-2, the CDR3 gives the full variable domain: DTAVSQTPKYLVTQMGNDKSIKCEQNLGHDTMYWYKQDSKKFLKIMFSYNNKELIINETVPNRFSPKSPDKAHLNLHINSLELGDSAVYFCASSHDTGGELFFGEGSRLTVL.

The table lists this clonotype with a few counts. The chain recombines TRBV29-1 with TRBJ2-4, with D unclear. V dropped 1 base and J dropped 1 base, with 11 bases sitting between them. This CDR3 has 15 amino acids. Germline CDR1 and CDR2: SQVTM and ANQGSEA. CDR3 loop: CSVEAKGMAKNIQYF. The DNA of the CDR3 is TGCAGCGTTGAAGCGAAGGGCATGGCCAAAAACATTCAGTACTTC.

The chain uses TRBV10-3 and TRBJ1-2; D uncertain. Per the germline V gene, CDR1 is ENHRY and CDR2 is SYGVKD. V shed 2 bases and J shed 0 bases, with 16 bases lying between them. This CDR3 comprises 17 residues. CDR3 protein: CAISENTDPITNYGYTF. CDR3 sequence (DNA): TGTGCCATCAGTGAGAATACCGACCCCATCACTAACTATGGCTACACCTTC.

The chain has TRBV5-1 and TRBJ2-1; perhaps TRBD2 as D (5 bases). Germline V gene lookup returns CDR1 SGHRS and CDR2 YFSETQ. The V and J ends lost 1 base and 7 bases respectively, with 9 bases between them. CDR3 length: 13 residues. CDR3 bases: TGCGCCAGCAGCTTGTGGAGGAATAATGAGCAGTTCTTC. This gives the protein CASSLWRNNEQFF.

This clonotype was picked up many times. The genes are TRBV7-2 and TRBJ2-3; D is undetermined. In germline, CDR1 is SGHTA, CDR2 FQGNSA. V dropped 5 bases and J dropped 0 bases, with 3 bases sitting between them. This CDR3 region has 12 residues. The CDR3 is CASSISTDTQYF. The CDR3 nucleotides read TGTGCCAGCAGCATTAGCACAGATACGCAGTATTTT. Full variable domain (rest looked up from reference TRBV7-2 and TRBJ2-3): GAGVSQSPSNKVTEKGKDVELRCDPISGHTALYWYRQSLGQGLEFLIYFQGNSAPDKSGLPSDRFSAERTGGSVSTLTIQRTQQEDSAVYLCASSISTDTQYFGPGTRLTVL.

This clonotype was counted a few times. The chain links TRBV4-1 to TRBJ1-1, with D perhaps TRBD1 (6 bases). Germline-derived CDR1 and CDR2 are MGHRA and YSYEKL. This CDR3 has 17 amino acids. With 4 bases removed from V and 2 bases from J, the gap between germline ends came to 20 bases. CDR3: CASSPRRGRTSNTEAFF. As DNA, the CDR3 is TGCGCCAGCAGCCCACGAAGGGGGAGGACCAGTAACACTGAAGCTTTCTTT.

In its sample, this clonotype was seen a few times. The rearrangement joins TRBV7-2 to TRBJ2-2; tentative D call: TRBD2 (5 bases). The CDR3 totals 16 residues. Germline CDR1 reads SGHTA; CDR2 reads FQGNSA. V was trimmed by 0 bases and J by 4 bases, leaving 12 bases between them. The CDR3 DNA sequence: TGTGCCAGCAGCTTAGCTATATCTCTAGCCACCGGGGAGCTGTTTTTT. Translation: CASSLAISLATGELFF.

This clonotype was seen a few times. This rearrangement joins TRBV12-3 or TRBV12-4 to TRBJ1-6; TRBD1 aligns across 8 bases. The CDR3 has 15 amino acids. V shed 7 bases, J shed 6 bases, and the junction held 8 bases outside the gene matches. CDR3 sequence: CASTATGAGNSPLHF. The CDR3, as DNA: TGTGCCAGCACCGCGACAGGGGCGGGTAATTCACCCCTCCACTTT.

Many counts were recorded for this clonotype. J is TRBJ1-5 and V is TRBV5-6; D not certain. V was shortened by 1 base and J by 5 bases, with 7 bases between the two germline ends. CDR1 is SGHDT, CDR2 YYEEEE, per germline. This CDR3 comprises 13 residues. DNA of the CDR3: TGTGCCAGCAGCTTGTCAGTAGATCAGCCCCAGCATTTT. Protein product: CASSLSVDQPQHF.

This clonotype was recorded at least ten times. The chain couples TRBV7-2 to TRBJ1-6; no clear D gene. Germline CDR1 and CDR2: SGHTA and FQGNSA. The V gene lost 4 bases and the J gene lost 10 bases, with 11 bases spanning the gap. The CDR3 is made up of 13 amino acids. In nucleotides, the CDR3 is TGTGCCAGCAGCTGGGGTTTGCAGTCACCCCTCCACTTT. It translates to CASSWGLQSPLHF.

The V and J genes are TRBV5-1 and TRBJ2-4, with TRBD2 identical over 10 bases. V lost 3 bases, J lost 7 bases, and 13 bases stayed unmatched. There are 17 residues in the CDR3. Germline V gene lookup returns CDR1 SGHRS and CDR2 YFSETQ. The DNA of the CDR3 is TGCGCCAGCAGCTCGGTTCCTGGGGCTAGCGGGAGTAACATTCAGTACTTC. It encodes CASSSVPGASGSNIQYF.

This clonotype was observed at least ten times. This chain uses TRBV20-1 with TRBJ2-3; 11 nucleotides match TRBD2. Germline V gene lookup returns CDR1 DFQATT and CDR2 SNEGSKA (reference sequence). The junction had 15 bases not matched to a gene; V was cut back by 6 bases and J by 1 base. CDR3 size: 18 residues. Here the CDR3 reads CSAAGTSGSLLGTDTQYF. The CDR3 DNA reads TGCAGTGCCGCCGGGACTAGCGGATCGTTACTAGGCACAGATACGCAGTATTTT.

This clonotype has just a few counts. This chain joins TRBV20-1 and TRBJ2-3; 9 nucleotides line up with TRBD1. CDR3 size: 15 residues. The ends lost 0 bases at V and 3 bases at J; junction bases unmatched: 4. The V gene's germline CDR1 is DFQATT and CDR2 SNEGSKA (reference sequence). The CDR3 reads CSARDPDRGTDTQYF. CDR3 sequence (DNA): TGCAGTGCTAGAGACCCGGACAGGGGAACAGATACGCAGTATTTT.

This clonotype is categorized as medium-sized. V usage is TRBV7-8 and J usage is TRBJ2-1; 8 bases are a match to TRBD2. The CDR3 contains 17 residues. Germline V gene lookup returns CDR1 SGHVS and CDR2 FQNEAQ. The trim removed 1 base at V and 10 bases at J, leaving 15 bases unmatched. CDR3 nucleotides: TGTGCCAGCAGCTTAGTCTCCGGGACTAGACGCTCGGGGGAGCAGTTCTTC. This encodes CASSLVSGTRRSGEQFF.

This clonotype came up many times. This sequence joins TRBV10-3 and TRBJ2-3, with D tentatively TRBD1 (7 bases). The CDR3 loop spans 15 amino acids. Germline lookup yields CDR1 ENHRY and CDR2 SYGVKD. Between the trimmed V and J ends, which lost 4 bases and 1 base, there was a span of 12 bases. Here the CDR3 reads CAISVGGGGTDTQYF. CDR3 DNA: TGTGCCATCAGTGTTGGAGGGGGCGGCACAGATACGCAGTATTTT.

This clonotype was seen a handful of times. V usage is TRBV20-1 and J usage is TRBJ1-6; perhaps TRBD1 as D (6 bases). Looked up from germline, CDR1 is DFQATT and CDR2 is SNEGSKA (reference sequence). The CDR3 runs 13 residues. V lost 4 bases to trimming and J lost 5 bases, with 9 bases between them. For the CDR3, the DNA is TGCAGTGCTACACAGGGACATAATTCACCCCTCCACTTT. It encodes CSATQGHNSPLHF.

This clonotype was recorded a few times. The V and J genes are TRBV5-1 and TRBJ2-3; the D gene is possibly TRBD2 (6 bases). Germline lookup yields CDR1 SGHRS and CDR2 YFSETQ. Between the trimmed V and J ends, which lost 4 bases and 3 bases, there was a span of 9 bases. This CDR3 is 13 amino acids long. CDR3 DNA sequence: TGCGCCAGCAGCCGGGACTTTACAGATACGCAGTATTTT. Translating it yields CASSRDFTDTQYF.

This clonotype turned up a few times. This rearrangement joins TRBV6-2 or TRBV6-3 to TRBJ2-7, with D hard to call. With 4 bases removed from V and 3 bases from J, the gap between germline ends came to 13 bases. This CDR3 comprises 14 residues. Germline-derived CDR1 and CDR2 are MNHEY and SVGEGT. CDR3 loop: CASSSPDGFYEQYF. The CDR3 DNA is TGTGCCAGCAGTTCCCCTGACGGATTCTACGAGCAGTACTTC.

This clonotype showed up just a few times. The chain has TRBV14 and TRBJ1-2; D is ambiguous. This CDR3 has 15 amino acids. V gave up 4 bases and J gave up 4 bases, with 16 bases separating them. The germline V gene encodes CDR1 SGHDN and CDR2 FVKESK. The CDR3 sequence: CASSPSGSTPYGYTF. CDR3 sequence (DNA): TGTGCCAGCAGCCCTAGCGGCAGCACGCCCTATGGCTACACCTTC.